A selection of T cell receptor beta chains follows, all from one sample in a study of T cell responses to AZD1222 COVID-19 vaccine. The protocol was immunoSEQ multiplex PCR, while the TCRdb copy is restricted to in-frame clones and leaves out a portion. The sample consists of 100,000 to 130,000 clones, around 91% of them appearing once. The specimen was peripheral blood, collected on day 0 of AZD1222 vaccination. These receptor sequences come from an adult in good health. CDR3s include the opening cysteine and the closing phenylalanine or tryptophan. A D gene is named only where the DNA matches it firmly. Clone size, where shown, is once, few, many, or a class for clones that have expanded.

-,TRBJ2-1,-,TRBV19,TGTGCCAGTAGTTCTGTCTACGCGCCCGGAAACAATGAGCAGTTCTTC,CASSSVYAPGNNEQFF
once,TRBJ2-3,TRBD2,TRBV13,TGTGCCAGCAGCGGGCTAGCGGGGGGGGCCGCTCAAACAGATACGCAGTATTTT,CASSGLAGGAAQTDTQYF
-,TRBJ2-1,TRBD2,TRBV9,TGTGCCAGCAGCTTACAGGGACTAGCGGGGCGGGATGAGCAGTTCTTC,CASSLQGLAGRDEQFF
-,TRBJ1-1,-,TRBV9,TGTGCCAGCAGTCGATTGGATGCTGAAGCTTTCTTT,CASSRLDAEAFF
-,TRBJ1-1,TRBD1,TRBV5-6,TGTGCCAGCAGCTACACAGGGGGACCTAGGGGTACTGAAGCTTTCTTT,CASSYTGGPRGTEAFF
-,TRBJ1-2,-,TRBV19,TGTGCCAGTAGTATTCGGCCAGACTATGGCTACACCTTC,CASSIRPDYGYTF
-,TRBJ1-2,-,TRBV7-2,TGTGCCAGCAGCTTAGCGAGGGCCAGCTACTATGGCTACACCTTC,CASSLARASYYGYTF
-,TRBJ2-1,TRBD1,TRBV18,TGTGCCAGCTCACCAAAGGACAGGGTAGACAATGAGCAGTTCTTC,CASSPKDRVDNEQFF
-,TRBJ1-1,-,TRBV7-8,TGTGCCAGCAGCTTTAGGGACACTGAAGCTTTCTTT,CASSFRDTEAFF
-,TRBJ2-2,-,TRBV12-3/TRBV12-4,TGTGCCAGCAGTTTAGAGGCCCGGCTGTTTTTT,CASSLEARLFF
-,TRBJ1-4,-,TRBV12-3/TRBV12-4,TGTGCCAGCAGCTCGGGCCCTAGGGAAAAACTGTTTTTT,CASSSGPREKLFF
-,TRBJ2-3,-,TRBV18,TGTGCCAGCTCACCACGACCAGATACGCAGTATTTT,CASSPRPDTQYF
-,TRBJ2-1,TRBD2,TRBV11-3,TGTGCCAGCAGCCCCTGGGGAGGAGCGGGGGGTAACAATGAGCAGTTCTTC,CASSPWGGAGGNNEQFF
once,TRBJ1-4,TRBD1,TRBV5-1,TGCGCCAGCAGCCTCCTAACAGGGGGCGGTAATGAAAAACTGTTTTTT,CASSLLTGGGNEKLFF
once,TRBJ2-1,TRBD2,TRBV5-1,TGCGCCAGCAGCCGAAGCGGGGGACGTAGCAATGAGCAGTTCTTC,CASSRSGGRSNEQFF
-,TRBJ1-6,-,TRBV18,TGTGCCAGCTCTCAGGGGACTTCTAGCAATAATTCACCCCTCCACTTT,CASSQGTSSNNSPLHF
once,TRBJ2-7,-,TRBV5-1,TGCGCCAGCAGCCCCGGGACATTCTTCTCCTACGAGCAGTACTTC,CASSPGTFFSYEQYF
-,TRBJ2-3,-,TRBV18,TGTGCCAGCTCACCGATCCCGTCTAGCACAGATACGCAGTATTTT,CASSPIPSSTDTQYF
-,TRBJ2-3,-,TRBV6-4,TGTGCCAGCAGTGTGGGCAGTCCCGCAGATACGCAGTATTTT,CASSVGSPADTQYF